A single sample is the source of the 28 T cell receptor beta chains below, sequenced in a study of T cell repertoires in cytomegalovirus infection. TCRdb reanalysed the reads using MiXCR and keeps one entry per CDR3 protein. This sample yields 200,000 to 250,000 distinct CDR3 sequences, of which 30% to 45% are seen a single time; approximately 59% belongs to the top ten. For these receptors, no antigen is known. Sequencing used CD8+ T cells from cultured PBMCs, obtained from culture after CMV antigen stimulation. The source of these receptors is a human donor in good health (CMV status not recorded). Some clones in this sample may be carry-over from other donors' samples.

The V call is TRBV7-8, the J call TRBJ2-7; D not resolved. The CDR3 contains 13 residues. Germline CDR1 is SGHVS and CDR2 is FQNEAQ. V was cut by 1 base and J by 5 bases, with 9 bases left in between. CDR3 nucleotide sequence: TGTGCCAGCAGCTTAGAAATCCTCCACGAGCAGTACTTC. It encodes CASSLEILHEQYF.

Ten or more counts support this clonotype. For the CDR3, the DNA is TGTGCCAGCACCCCCGGGTACGAGGACCTGAGCTCCTACAATGAGCAGTTCTTC. It translates to CASTPGYEDLSSYNEQFF. The chain joins TRBV6-5 to TRBJ2-1, with unresolved D. The germline gives CDR1 MNHEY, CDR2 SVGAGI. Trimming cost V 7 bases and J 0 bases, with 22 bases left between them. The CDR3 sequence is 18 residues long.

This clonotype was seen only a few times. The V gene is TRBV7-6, the J gene TRBJ2-1; no definite D call. Looked up from germline, CDR1 is SGHVS and CDR2 is FNYEAQ. The CDR3 has 14 amino acids. Deletions cut 3 bases from V and 9 bases from J, with 15 bases between. The chain's CDR3 is CASSFLQSRAEQFF. CDR3 nucleotide sequence: TGTGCCAGCAGCTTTCTACAGAGCCGGGCTGAGCAGTTCTTC.

Only one count was recorded for this clonotype. This rearrangement joins TRBV12-5 to TRBJ1-3; 10 bases fit TRBD1. The CDR3 is 17 residues long. Germline V CDR1 and CDR2: LGHNT, FRNRAP. The trim removed 7 bases at V and 0 bases at J, leaving 9 bases unmatched. The DNA for the CDR3 is TGTGCTAGTGTCACCGGACAGGGGGAAGTCTCTGGAAACACCATATATTTT. It yields the protein CASVTGQGEVSGNTIYF.

This clonotype is a singleton in its sample. The chain uses TRBV5-4 and TRBJ1-2; the D is unclear. The CDR3 length is 11 residues. V lost 1 base and J lost 13, with 11 bases in between. Per the germline V gene, CDR1 is SGHNT and CDR2 is YYREEE (reference sequence). Here the CDR3 DNA reads TGTGCCAGCAGCTTGACCGGAATTAGCACCTTC. This translates into CASSLTGISTF.

This clonotype was found a few times. V and J are TRBV3-1 and TRBJ2-1, with 7 bases matching TRBD1. There are 16 residues in the CDR3. V lost 3 bases to trimming and J lost 9 bases; unmatched junction nucleotides: 14. The V gene's germline CDR1 is LGHDT and CDR2 YNNKEL (reference sequence). The DNA for the CDR3 is TGTGCCAGCAGCCACCCCGACAGGGTATTAGGGAGTGAGCAGTTCTTC. It is translated as CASSHPDRVLGSEQFF.

This clonotype was detected ten times or more. This rearrangement joins TRBV7-6 to TRBJ2-1, with TRBD2 matching over 12 bases. Germline V gives CDR1 SGHVS, CDR2 FNYEAQ. The trim removed 0 bases at V and 7 bases at J, leaving 13 bases unmatched. The CDR3 is 19 amino acids. CDR3 nucleotide sequence: TGTGCCAGCAGCTTAGCCCACCAGGATCTAGCGGGGGGGCCAAATGAGCAGTTCTTC. The encoded protein is CASSLAHQDLAGGPNEQFF.

In its sample, this clonotype was seen a few times. The chain carries TRBV10-3 and TRBJ2-7; TRBD1 agrees at 8 bases. Trimming removed 1 base from V and 6 bases from J; junction bases left unmatched: 8. Germline V lookup: CDR1 ENHRY, CDR2 SYGVKD. This CDR3 is 15 amino acids long. The CDR3 protein is CAISEWDRRESEQYF. CDR3 in DNA: TGTGCCATCAGTGAGTGGGACAGGAGGGAGAGCGAGCAGTACTTC.

The rearrangement joins TRBV9 to TRBJ2-7; 7 nucleotides line up with TRBD1. The V and J ends lost 4 bases and 10 bases, in that order; junction bases with no gene match: 5. CDR1 and CDR2 (germline): SGDLS, YYNGEE. The CDR3 spans 11 residues. CDR3 DNA sequence: TGTGCCAGCAGCTCACAGGGGAAACAGTACTTC. Its protein is CASSSQGKQYF.

V usage is TRBV28 and J usage is TRBJ2-7, with a tentative D call TRBD1 (6 bases). The germline V gene encodes CDR1 MDHEN and CDR2 SYDVKM. This CDR3 has 20 residues. V lost 5 bases and J lost 0, with 29 bases in between. The CDR3 bases are TGTGCCAGCAGTACAAGACAGGCCGCGGAGGCGTGGACCATCTCCTACGAGCAGTACTTC. Translated: CASSTRQAAEAWTISYEQYF.

This clonotype was detected a few times. DNA of the CDR3: TGTGCCAGCACCACGGGGGCACCCGGTGGCACCGGGGAGCTGTTTTTT. Residues: CASTTGAPGGTGELFF. This sequence joins TRBV7-6 and TRBJ2-2; D is tentatively TRBD1 or TRBD2 (6 bases each). Germline V lookup: CDR1 SGHVS, CDR2 FNYEAQ. The CDR3 spans 16 residues. Between the trimmed V and J ends, which lost 7 bases and 4 bases, there was a span of 19 bases. Full variable domain (rest looked up from reference TRBV7-6 and TRBJ2-2): GAGVSQSPRYKVTKRGQDVALRCDPISGHVSLYWYRQALGQGPEFLTYFNYEAQQDKSGLPNDRFSAERPEGSISTLTIQRTEQRDSAMYRCASTTGAPGGTGELFFGEGSRLTVL.

The rearrangement uses TRBV5-1 and TRBJ1-1, with unresolved D. Germline lookup yields CDR1 SGHRS and CDR2 YFSETQ. The CDR3 is made up of 12 amino acids. The ends were cut back, 4 bases at V and 4 bases at J, with 8 bases in the middle. CDR3 bases: TGCGCCAGCAGCCCGTCCCCCACTGAAGCTTTCTTT. Residues: CASSPSPTEAFF.

This clonotype came up many times. The chain recombines TRBV7-9 with TRBJ2-1; TRBD2 is a possible D gene (5 bases). This CDR3 has 14 residues. Germline CDR1 reads SEHNR; CDR2 reads FQNEAQ (reference sequence). V was trimmed by 4 bases and J by 10 bases, leaving 17 bases between them. CDR3 nucleotides: TGTGCCAGCAGCTGGCCGGACTCGCCCAGGGAGCAGTTCTTC. The encoded protein is CASSWPDSPREQFF. Drawing the rest from reference TRBV7-9 and TRBJ2-1, the complete variable domain is DTGVSQNPRHKITKRGQNVTFRCDPISEHNRLYWYRQTLGQGPEFLTYFQNEAQLEKSRLLSDRFSAERPKGSFSTLEIQRTEQGDSAMYLCASSWPDSPREQFFGPGTRLTVL.

This chain uses TRBV7-2 with TRBJ2-7; 7 bases agree with TRBD1. Per the germline V gene, CDR1 is SGHTA and CDR2 is FQGNSA. Trimming cost V 2 bases and J 0 bases; bases outside gene matches: 16. This CDR3 contains 19 residues. CDR3 amino acids: CASSLNLGTVPLLSYEQYF. The CDR3 DNA reads TGTGCCAGCAGCTTAAATCTGGGGACAGTTCCCCTCCTCTCCTACGAGCAGTACTTC.

J is TRBJ2-5 and V is TRBV6-1, with 7 bases identical to TRBD1. V shed 8 bases and J 2 bases; nucleotides not matched to a gene: 8. Germline values: CDR1 MNHNS, CDR2 SASEGT. The CDR3 totals 14 residues. CDR3 bases: TGTGCCAGCGCACCACAGGGGCGTCAAGAGACCCAGTACTTC. This gives the protein CASAPQGRQETQYF.

CDR3 sequence reads: CASSLVMGEDGYTF. The CDR3 nucleotides read TGTGCCAGCAGCTTAGTCATGGGAGAGGATGGCTACACCTTC. This rearrangement joins TRBV7-9 to TRBJ1-2; no clear D. This CDR3 spans 14 amino acids. Germline assignment: CDR1 SEHNR and CDR2 FQNEAQ (reference sequence). V was clipped by 1 base and J by 6 bases, with 12 bases between them.

V usage is TRBV6-1 and J usage is TRBJ1-2; D might be TRBD1 (5 bases). The germline V and J ends were trimmed by 4 bases and 4 bases, with 13 bases remaining between them. The CDR3 runs to 14 residues. Germline CDR1 is MNHNS and CDR2 is SASEGT. CDR3 coding DNA: TGTGCCAGCAGTGGGGACTTGGCCATCTATGGCTACACCTTC. Its protein product is CASSGDLAIYGYTF.

The V and J genes are TRBV29-1 and TRBJ1-2; no firm D call. Germline CDR1 SQVTM, CDR2 ANQGSEA. This CDR3 has 14 residues. Trimming left V 7 bases short and J 3 bases short, with 18 bases between. CDR3 coding DNA: TGCAGCGCCGACGCGGATCCAAACCACTATGGCTACACCTTC. It codes for CSADADPNHYGYTF.

Comments on this clonotype: No conserved phenylalanine or tryptophan ends this CDR3, so it is likely a read error. V usage is TRBV2 and J usage is TRBJ2-5, with 8 bases identical to TRBD2. With V trimmed by 7 bases and J by 1 base, 5 bases remained unmatched. Germline CDR1 is SNHLY and CDR2 is FYNNEI. This CDR3 region has 14 residues. The DNA for the CDR3 is TGTGCCAGCACCAAACTAGCGGTCCAAGAGACCCAGTACTCC. Translated, it gives CASTKLAVQETQYS.

There are a few counts of this clonotype. A read error may account for a junction end that differs from germline. This chain joins TRBV12-3 or TRBV12-4 and TRBJ2-6, with no clear D. The CDR3 sequence is 16 residues long. CDR3 bases: TGTGCAAGCAGCCTTCTGTGTAACTCTGGGGCCAACGTCCTGACTTTC. Encoded protein: CASSLLCNSGANVLTF.

This clonotype was seen a handful of times. The chain couples TRBV11-2 to TRBJ1-1, with 7 bases lining up with TRBD1. The CDR3 covers 13 residues. CDR1 is SGHAT and CDR2 is FQNNGV in the germline V gene. The V and J ends lost 5 bases and 3 bases, in that order; junction bases with no gene match: 3. Here the CDR3 reads CASSPTGDTEAFF. CDR3 nucleotides: TGTGCCAGCAGCCCTACAGGGGACACTGAAGCTTTCTTT.

This clonotype was seen only a few times. This rearrangement joins TRBV10-3 to TRBJ1-1; D ambiguous. The CDR3 contains 15 residues. CDR1 is ENHRY, CDR2 SYGVKD, per germline. Trimming pared 6 bases from V and 4 bases from J, leaving 18 bases between. The CDR3 spells CAISDADTRGTEAFF. Written as DNA, the CDR3 is TGTGCCATCAGCGACGCCGATACTCGGGGCACTGAAGCTTTCTTT.

The gene calls are TRBV7-8 and TRBJ2-5, with 12 bases identical to TRBD2. V gave up 4 bases and J gave up 2 bases; unmatched junction bases: 11. Germline CDR1 and CDR2: SGHVS and FQNEAQ. The CDR3 covers 18 residues. The CDR3 sequence: CASSSRLAGAPPQETQYF. DNA of the CDR3: TGTGCCAGCAGCTCTCGACTAGCGGGGGCCCCCCCACAAGAGACCCAGTACTTC.

This clonotype has ten or more counts. The rearrangement joins TRBV7-8 to TRBJ2-1; TRBD2 might be the D (6 bases). CDR1 and CDR2 (germline): SGHVS, FQNEAQ. CDR3 size: 17 residues. Trimming stripped 1 base from V and 0 bases from J, with 13 bases between. CDR3 loop: CASSLVWLASSYNEQFF. DNA of the CDR3: TGTGCCAGCAGCTTAGTGTGGCTAGCGAGCTCCTACAATGAGCAGTTCTTC.

This clonotype was found once. This chain uses TRBV7-3 with TRBJ2-3; 7 bases align to TRBD2. Germline V CDR1 and CDR2: SGHTA, FQGTGA. CDR3 length equals 16 residues. Trimming removed 1 base from V and 0 bases from J; junction bases left unmatched: 4. CDR3 DNA: TGTGCCAGCAGCTTAAAGGCGGGGGTTAGCACAGATACGCAGTATTTT. Residues: CASSLKAGVSTDTQYF.

This clonotype came up a few times. The V gene is TRBV20-1, the J gene TRBJ2-5, with TRBD1 identical over 10 bases. Trimming at V came to 5 bases and at J to 2 bases, leaving 8 bases not matched to a gene. CDR3 length: 15 amino acids. CDR1 is DFQATT, CDR2 SNEGSKA, per germline (reference sequence). CDR3 residues: CSASSRDRGQETQYF. CDR3 nucleotide sequence: TGCAGTGCTTCTAGTCGGGACAGGGGTCAAGAGACCCAGTACTTC.

The CDR3 region has the DNA TGTGCCAGTAGCCCCAGACAGGAGCTACCCAATTCACCCCTCCACTTT. Translating it yields CASSPRQELPNSPLHF. This rearrangement joins TRBV19 to TRBJ1-6, with D perhaps matching TRBD1 (6 bases). The ends were cut back, 6 bases at V and 7 bases at J, with 19 bases in the middle. Germline CDR1 reads LNHDA; CDR2 reads SQIVND (reference sequence). The CDR3 sequence is 16 residues long.

V is TRBV6-8 and J is TRBJ1-2, with D unclear. The CDR3 loop spans 13 amino acids. Germline assignment: CDR1 MNHGY and CDR2 SAAAGT. V shed 2 bases and J shed 6 bases, with 10 bases lying between them. The CDR3 DNA reads TGTGCCAGCAGTTACGACGGAGTCCATGGCTACACCTTC. It codes for CASSYDGVHGYTF.